What follows are 27 T cell receptor beta chains derived from one specimen sequenced in a study of shared clonotypes between healthy human individuals. The method was immunoSEQ multiplex PCR; TCRdb's version includes in-frame clones alone and lacks a portion of them. The repertoire has about 2.4 million clones, approximately 93% of them found once; the top ten carry about 0.34%. The sequenced sample was naive CD4+ T cells from PBMCs. The subset was: CD45RA+ positively selected. These receptors all come from a man between 18 and 35 years old in good health. Some clones in this sample may be carry-over from other donors' samples.

This chain uses TRBV4-2 with TRBJ1-2; D is uncertain. CDR1 and CDR2 from the germline V gene are LGHNA and YNFKEQ. This CDR3 is built from 16 residues. Trimming took 0 bases from V and 4 from J, leaving 15 bases between them. The CDR3: CASSQENPTVAYGYTF. The CDR3 region has the DNA TGTGCCAGCAGCCAAGAGAACCCCACAGTTGCCTATGGCTACACCTTC.

The V call is TRBV6-5, the J call TRBJ2-1; D possibly corresponds to TRBD1 (6 bases). The germline V gene has CDR1 MNHEY and CDR2 SVGAGI. The V and J ends lost 7 bases and 1 base respectively, with 14 bases between them. This CDR3 is 15 amino acids long. The DNA for the CDR3 is TGTGCCAGCACTCAAAGCAGGGGTTCCTACAATGAGCAGTTCTTC. It codes for CASTQSRGSYNEQFF.

Here the CDR3 DNA reads TGTGCCAGTAATGGAGGGATTCGCAATCAGCCCCAGCATTTT. Translating it yields CASNGGIRNQPQHF. The chain combines TRBV19 with TRBJ1-5; D call uncertain. The V and J ends lost 7 bases and 2 bases respectively, with 12 bases between them. The CDR3 length is 14 residues. From germline, CDR1 is LNHDA and CDR2 SQIVND (reference sequence).

The rearrangement joins TRBV4-3 to TRBJ2-7, with D uncertain. CDR3 size: 15 residues. V lost 0 bases to trimming and J lost 0 bases, with 9 bases between them. Germline V gene sequence: CDR1 LGHNA, CDR2 YSLEER. CDR3 sequence: CASSQDRTTSYEQYF. In DNA, the CDR3 is TGCGCCAGCAGCCAAGACAGGACCACCTCCTACGAGCAGTACTTC.

The rearrangement uses TRBV6-6 and TRBJ2-2; 11 bases match TRBD2. In germline, CDR1 is MNHNY, CDR2 SVGAGI (reference sequence). With V trimmed by 5 bases and J by 5 bases, 4 bases remained unmatched. The CDR3 runs 15 residues. This CDR3 reads CASSPRLAGTGELFF. The CDR3, as DNA: TGTGCCAGCAGTCCCCGACTAGCGGGGACCGGGGAGCTGTTTTTT.

The gene calls are TRBV7-3 and TRBJ2-1; the match to TRBD2 covers 14 bases. V dropped 3 bases and J dropped 4; count of bases not matched to a gene: 2. The CDR3 sequence is 16 residues long. In germline, CDR1 is SGHTA, CDR2 FQGTGA. The CDR3 DNA is TGTGCCAGCAGCTTCGGGACTAGCGGGGGATACAATGAGCAGTTCTTC. Its protein is CASSFGTSGGYNEQFF.

This clone was seen just once. The gene calls are TRBV5-1 and TRBJ2-1; 8 bases map to TRBD2. The CDR3 loop spans 14 amino acids. Germline V gives CDR1 SGHRS, CDR2 YFSETQ. J lost 6 bases, V lost 2 bases, and 4 bases had no gene match. The DNA of the CDR3 is TGCGCCAGCAGCTTAGTGACTAGCGTCAATGAGCAGTTCTTC. Translating it yields CASSLVTSVNEQFF.

This chain uses TRBV5-6 with TRBJ2-1; D tentatively reads TRBD1 or TRBD2 (6 bases each). CDR1 SGHDT and CDR2 YYEEEE come from the germline V gene. The CDR3 runs 17 residues. With 4 bases removed from V and 0 bases from J, the gap between germline ends came to 17 bases. The CDR3 reads CASSQNGGPSSYNEQFF. The CDR3 DNA sequence: TGTGCCAGCAGCCAGAATGGGGGGCCGAGCTCCTACAATGAGCAGTTCTTC.

This chain joins TRBV4-3 and TRBJ1-1; D is undetermined. With 1 base removed from V and 5 bases from J, the gap between germline ends came to 11 bases. CDR3 length equals 14 residues. Germline CDR1 and CDR2: LGHNA and YSLEER. The CDR3 loop is CASSQGGRRTEAFF. In DNA form, the CDR3 reads TGCGCCAGCAGCCAAGGGGGTAGACGAACTGAAGCTTTCTTT.

The V and J genes are TRBV10-3 and TRBJ1-3; TRBD1 agrees at 7 bases. CDR1 is ENHRY and CDR2 is SYGVKD in the germline V gene. The CDR3 length is 16 residues. The ends lost 8 bases at V and 2 bases at J; junction bases unmatched: 12. The DNA for the CDR3 is TGTGCCATCTACCAAGGTCGGCAGGGGGCTGGAAACACCATATATTTT. This gives the protein CAIYQGRQGAGNTIYF.

V gene TRBV28 combines with J gene TRBJ2-2, with D possibly being TRBD2 (6 bases). Germline V gene sequence: CDR1 MDHEN, CDR2 SYDVKM. V gave up 8 bases and J gave up 3 bases, with 7 bases separating them. The CDR3 runs to 12 residues. DNA of the CDR3: TGTGCCAGCGGGGGGTACACCGGGGAGCTGTTTTTT. Protein product: CASGGYTGELFF.

The gene calls are TRBV2 and TRBJ1-5; D remains ambiguous. The CDR3 totals 13 residues. V was clipped by 7 bases and J by 4 bases, with 11 bases between them. Germline CDR1 SNHLY, CDR2 FYNNEI. CDR3 residues: CASKLTGNQPQHF. In DNA, the CDR3 is TGTGCCAGCAAGTTGACGGGAAATCAGCCCCAGCATTTT. The full variable domain, with the rest looked up from reference TRBV2 and TRBJ1-5, is EPEVTQTPSHQVTQMGQEVILRCVPISNHLYFYWYRQILGQKVEFLVSFYNNEISEKSEIFDDQFSVERPDGSNFTLKIRSTKLEDSAMYFCASKLTGNQPQHFGDGTRLSIL.

The chain couples TRBV7-9 to TRBJ2-5; D call uncertain. From germline, CDR1 is SEHNR and CDR2 FQNEAQ (reference sequence). The CDR3 totals 13 residues. V dropped 5 bases and J dropped 4 bases, with 11 bases sitting between them. In DNA, the CDR3 is TGTGCCAGCAGCCCCCTGACACGAGAGACCCAGTACTTC. Amino acids: CASSPLTRETQYF. Looking up the rest from reference TRBV7-9 and TRBJ2-5 gives the full variable domain: DTGVSQNPRHKITKRGQNVTFRCDPISEHNRLYWYRQTLGQGPEFLTYFQNEAQLEKSRLLSDRFSAERPKGSFSTLEIQRTEQGDSAMYLCASSPLTRETQYFGPGTRLLVL.

CDR3 region: CASSPASGSSYNEQFF. In DNA, the CDR3 is TGTGCCAGCTCACCTGCTAGCGGGAGTAGCTACAATGAGCAGTTCTTC. The rearrangement links TRBV18 to TRBJ2-1, with TRBD2 matching 10 bases. The CDR3 is made up of 16 amino acids. Trimming removed 3 bases from V and 3 bases from J; junction bases left unmatched: 5. Germline V gives CDR1 KGHSH, CDR2 LQKENI.

The CDR3 loop is CASSQAGGANYGYTF. CDR3 coding DNA: TGTGCCAGCAGCCAAGCAGGGGGCGCGAACTATGGCTACACCTTC. This rearrangement joins TRBV14 to TRBJ1-2; TRBD1 matches 8 bases. CDR1 is SGHDN and CDR2 is FVKESK in the germline V gene. The CDR3 covers 15 residues. V lost 1 base and J lost 2; bases outside the gene matches: 3.

The rearrangement links TRBV5-1 to TRBJ2-5, with D tentatively TRBD1 or TRBD2 (5 bases each). The CDR3 has 14 amino acids. V was clipped by 4 bases and J by 5 bases, with 15 bases between them. CDR1 SGHRS and CDR2 YFSETQ come from the germline V gene. This CDR3 reads CASSGTGGPETQYF. CDR3 sequence (DNA): TGCGCCAGCAGCGGGACGGGCGGGCCCGAGACCCAGTACTTC.

This clone was picked up one time. This chain uses TRBV7-8 with TRBJ2-7; 7 bases are a match to TRBD2. CDR3 length: 13 amino acids. V lost 5 bases and J lost 2; bases outside the gene matches: 3. Germline assignment: CDR1 SGHVS and CDR2 FQNEAQ. Here the CDR3 reads CASSRGTTYEQYF. CDR3 nucleotide sequence: TGTGCCAGCAGCCGCGGGACTACCTACGAGCAGTACTTC.

The rearrangement joins TRBV27 to TRBJ1-5, with unresolved D. This CDR3 contains 16 residues. Per the germline V gene, CDR1 is MNHEY and CDR2 is SMNVEV (reference sequence). The V end lost 3 bases, the J end lost 5 bases, and 17 bases lay between the germline ends. The CDR3 spells CASSLKAGHLHQPQHF. CDR3 in DNA: TGTGCCAGCAGTTTGAAGGCAGGCCATCTCCATCAGCCCCAGCATTTT.

The V gene is TRBV4-1, the J gene TRBJ2-6; 7 bases are a match to TRBD2. The CDR3 extends over 15 amino acids. J gave up 2 bases and V 8 bases, and 6 bases lay outside the gene matches. Germline V lookup: CDR1 MGHRA, CDR2 YSYEKL. The CDR3 region has the DNA TGCGCCAGCGGCCGGGGAGGGGCTGGGGCCAACGTCCTGACTTTC. Translating gives CASGRGGAGANVLTF.

The chain carries TRBV6-6 and TRBJ1-2; D is undetermined. V was cut by 0 bases and J by 8 bases, with 19 bases left in between. The V gene's germline CDR1 is MNHNY and CDR2 SVGAGI (reference sequence). The CDR3 spans 16 residues. The CDR3 coding sequence is TGTGCCAGCAGTTACTCGAAGGGATCCTATATCTACGGCTACACCTTC. The encoded protein is CASSYSKGSYIYGYTF.

The rearrangement links TRBV2 to TRBJ1-2; 11 nucleotides agree with TRBD1. V trimming: 5 bases; J trimming: 8 bases; junction bases outside the gene matches: 7. The CDR3 totals 14 residues. Germline CDR1 reads SNHLY; CDR2 reads FYNNEI. CDR3 nucleotide sequence: TGTGCCAGCAGTTTCCGGGACAGGGGGGGCGGCTACACCTTC. Translated, it gives CASSFRDRGGGYTF.

This sequence joins TRBV10-3 and TRBJ1-3; D is undetermined. The CDR3 consists of 17 residues. The V gene's germline CDR1 is ENHRY and CDR2 SYGVKD. Trimming left V 0 bases short and J 0 bases short, with 12 bases between. CDR3 sequence reads: CAISESAVTTSGNTIYF. The CDR3 coding sequence is TGTGCCATCAGTGAGTCGGCAGTCACCACCTCTGGAAACACCATATATTTT.

CDR3 residues: CASSLGNYNEQFF. The CDR3, as DNA: TGTGCCAGCAGCTTAGGTAACTACAATGAGCAGTTCTTC. This chain connects TRBV7-9 to TRBJ2-1; D gene unclear. Trimming took off 1 base at V and 3 bases at J, with 4 bases between the two ends. The CDR3 consists of 13 residues. From germline, CDR1 is SEHNR and CDR2 FQNEAQ (reference sequence). The full variable domain, rest sourced from reference TRBV7-9 and TRBJ2-1, is DTGVSQNPRHKITKRGQNVTFRCDPISEHNRLYWYRQTLGQGPEFLTYFQNEAQLEKSRLLSDRFSAERPKGSFSTLEIQRTEQGDSAMYLCASSLGNYNEQFFGPGTRLTVL.

The V call is TRBV28, the J call TRBJ1-2; weak D call: TRBD1 (6 bases). The V end was cut by 7 bases, the J end by 3 bases, with 15 bases between. This CDR3 spans 14 amino acids. Germline V gene data show CDR1 as MDHEN and CDR2 as SYDVKM. The DNA of the CDR3 is TGTGCCAGCACGCAAACCGGGACATACTATGGCTACACCTTC. The encoded protein is CASTQTGTYYGYTF.

CDR3 residues: CASSLTGDNEQFF. The CDR3 DNA reads TGCGCCAGCAGCTTGACCGGAGACAATGAGCAGTTCTTC. The gene calls are TRBV5-1 and TRBJ2-1; unclear D gene. This CDR3 comprises 13 residues. V was clipped by 1 base and J by 5 bases, with 7 bases between them. Per germline, CDR1 SGHRS and CDR2 YFSETQ. Supplemented by reference TRBV5-1 and TRBJ2-1, the full variable domain reads KAGVTQTPRYLIKTRGQQVTLSCSPISGHRSVSWYQQTPGQGLQFLFEYFSETQRNKGNFPGRFSGRQFSNSRSEMNVSTLELGDSALYLCASSLTGDNEQFFGPGTRLTVL.

As regards this clone: Other DNA sequences in the sample encode the same CDR3. This chain joins TRBV9 and TRBJ2-3, with 7 bases fitting TRBD1. This CDR3 comprises 15 residues. J was trimmed by 1 base and V by 0 bases; bases with no gene match: 2. CDR1 is SGDLS, CDR2 YYNGEE, per germline. The CDR3 coding sequence is TGTGCCAGCAGCGTAGGACAGGGCGGCACAGATACGCAGTATTTT. This sequence encodes CASSVGQGGTDTQYF.

With respect to this clone: The same CDR3 also results from other DNA sequences found in this sample. The genes are TRBV6-6 and TRBJ2-1; D gene unclear. CDR1 and CDR2 (germline): MNHNY, SVGAGI (reference sequence). The CDR3 has 13 residues. V was shortened by 9 bases and J by 0 bases, with 9 bases between the two germline ends. This CDR3 is CASSLDSYNEQFF. CDR3 nucleotides: TGTGCCAGTTCCTTAGACTCCTACAATGAGCAGTTCTTC.